This entry features one TCR beta chain sequence. Its antigen is as yet unknown. This sample was taken from a study of OX40 agonist ivuxolimab in advanced cancers. For the study at large: Across the patients, intravenous ivuxolimab was delivered every 2 weeks at 0.01 to 10 mg/kg.

The germline V gene has CDR1 SGHRS and CDR2 YFSETQ. With 3 bases clipped from V and 8 bases from J, the junction kept 5 bases outside the gene matches. This CDR3 is 13 amino acids long. Study results and caveats: Relative to CD4+, CD8+ T cells held more expanded clones on average.

Generated by immunoSEQ multiplex PCR, the TCRdb table keeps only in-frame clones and is missing some. The sample lists about 60,000 clones, around 85% occurring once. This material consisted of CD4+ or CD8+ T cells sorted from blood, taken in a trial of the OX40 agonist ivuxolimab. The chain joins TRBV5-1 to TRBJ1-2; TRBD1 matches at 9 bases. The source of this sequence is an adult with an advanced solid tumor such as melanoma, head and neck, liver or kidney cancer. The CDR3 spells CASSSGQGGGYTF. In nucleotides, the CDR3 is TGCGCCAGCAGCTCGGGACAGGGAGGAGGCTACACCTTC. The variable domain in full, completed from reference TRBV5-1 and TRBJ1-2, reads KAGVTQTPRYLIKTRGQQVTLSCSPISGHRSVSWYQQTPGQGLQFLFEYFSETQRNKGNFPGRFSGRQFSNSRSEMNVSTLELGDSALYLCASSSGQGGGYTFGSGTRLTVV.